A selection of T cell receptor beta chains follows, all from one sample in a study of human T cells and chemical hapten exposure. TCRdb independently ran MiXCR on the RACE reads; one entry per CDR3 protein. The profile shows fewer than 130,000 distinct CDR3 sequences, 9.5% to 11% of them singletons. The sample here was whole blood, taken in connection with sensitization to the hapten diphenylcyclopropenone (DPC). These receptors were taken from a woman between 35 and 50 years old with alopecia areata. Some clones in this sample may be carry-over from other donors' samples. CDR3s include the opening cysteine and the closing phenylalanine or tryptophan. The D gene is left open where the match is weak. The size entry is marked missing in some rows and otherwise reads once, few, many or a size class.

clone size: few
V gene: TRBV11-2
J gene: TRBJ1-2
D gene: -
CDR3 DNA: TGTGCCAGCAGCTTGAGGCCCGGAGGGATTTTAGGCTACACCTTC
CDR3 protein: CASSLRPGGILGYTF

clone size: many
V gene: TRBV7-3
J gene: TRBJ2-3
D gene: -
CDR3 DNA: TGTGCCAGCAGCTCGGGACTGTATAGCACAGATACGCAGTATTTT
CDR3 protein: CASSSGLYSTDTQYF

clone size: few
V gene: TRBV6-6
J gene: TRBJ1-5
D gene: TRBD1
CDR3 DNA: TGTGCCAGCAGTTACGGGACAGCGAATAGCAATCAGCCCCAGCATTTT
CDR3 protein: CASSYGTANSNQPQHF

clone size: -
V gene: TRBV12-3/TRBV12-4
J gene: TRBJ2-3
D gene: -
CDR3 DNA: TGTGCCAGCAGCACCGGGCCTAGGGGCACAGATACGCAGTATTTT
CDR3 protein: CASSTGPRGTDTQYF

clone size: many
V gene: TRBV6-2/TRBV6-3
J gene: TRBJ2-1
D gene: TRBD2
CDR3 DNA: TGTGCCAGCAGTCCGGAGCTGAGCGGGGGGGACTACAATGAGCAGTTCTTC
CDR3 protein: CASSPELSGGDYNEQFF

clone size: few
V gene: TRBV30
J gene: TRBJ2-3
D gene: -
CDR3 DNA: TGTGCCTGGATGTGGGTGGGCACAGATACGCAGTATTTT
CDR3 protein: CAWMWVGTDTQYF

clone size: few
V gene: TRBV6-2/TRBV6-3
J gene: TRBJ2-7
D gene: TRBD1
CDR3 DNA: TGTGCCAGCAGCGCCCCGACAGGGGCGTACGAGCAGTACTTC
CDR3 protein: CASSAPTGAYEQYF

clone size: few
V gene: TRBV5-1
J gene: TRBJ2-1
D gene: -
CDR3 DNA: TGCGCCAGCAGCTCAGGTATCTCCTACAATGAGCAGTTCTTC
CDR3 protein: CASSSGISYNEQFF

clone size: few
V gene: TRBV21-1
J gene: TRBJ2-7
D gene: -
CDR3 DNA: TGTGCCAGCAGCAATACCCATAAGAGCCCAAGGAGCACCACCTACGAGCAGTACTTC
CDR3 protein: CASSNTHKSPRSTTYEQYF

clone size: -
V gene: TRBV28
J gene: TRBJ1-2
D gene: -
CDR3 DNA: TGTGCCAGCAGTTTAGTGGCCAGGGTAACTGGCTACACCTTC
CDR3 protein: CASSLVARVTGYTF

clone size: few
V gene: TRBV28
J gene: TRBJ2-4
D gene: -
CDR3 DNA: TGTGCCAGCAGGCCCCCTTCGGGCATTCAGTACTTC
CDR3 protein: CASRPPSGIQYF

clone size: few
V gene: TRBV28
J gene: TRBJ1-2
D gene: TRBD1
CDR3 DNA: TGTGCCAGCACCGGGGACAGTGGCGGCTACACCTTC
CDR3 protein: CASTGDSGGYTF

clone size: few
V gene: TRBV29-1
J gene: TRBJ1-1
D gene: -
CDR3 DNA: TGCAGCGTTGAGTCAGGGTGGGCTGAAGCTTTCTTT
CDR3 protein: CSVESGWAEAFF

clone size: -
V gene: TRBV20-1
J gene: TRBJ2-7
D gene: TRBD2
CDR3 DNA: TGCAGTGCGGGGACTAGCGCGGAAACCGAGGAGCAGTACTTC
CDR3 protein: CSAGTSAETEEQYF

clone size: -
V gene: TRBV30
J gene: TRBJ1-1
D gene: -
CDR3 DNA: TGTGCCTGGATTACAACAGGGACGGTGAACACTGAAGCTTTCTTT
CDR3 protein: CAWITTGTVNTEAFF